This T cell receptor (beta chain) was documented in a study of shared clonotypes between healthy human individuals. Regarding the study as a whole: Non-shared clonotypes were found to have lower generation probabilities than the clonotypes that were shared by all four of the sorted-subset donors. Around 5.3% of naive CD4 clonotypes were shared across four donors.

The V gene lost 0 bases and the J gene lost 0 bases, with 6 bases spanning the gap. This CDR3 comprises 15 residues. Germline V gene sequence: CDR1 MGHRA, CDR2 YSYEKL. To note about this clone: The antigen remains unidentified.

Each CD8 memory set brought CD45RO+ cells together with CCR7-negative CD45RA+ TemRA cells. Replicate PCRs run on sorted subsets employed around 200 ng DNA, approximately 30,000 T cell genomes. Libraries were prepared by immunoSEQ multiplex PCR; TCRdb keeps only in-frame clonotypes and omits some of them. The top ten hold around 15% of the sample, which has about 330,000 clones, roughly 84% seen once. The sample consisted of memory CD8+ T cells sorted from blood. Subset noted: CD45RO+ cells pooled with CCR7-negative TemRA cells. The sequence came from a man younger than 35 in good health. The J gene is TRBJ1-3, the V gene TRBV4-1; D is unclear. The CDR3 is CASSQDINSGNTIYF. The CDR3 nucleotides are TGCGCCAGCAGCCAAGATATCAACTCTGGAAACACCATATATTTT.